Presented here are 15 T cell receptor beta chains from one specimen sequenced in a study of CD8 T cells in Susac syndrome. It was with random hexamers that about 0.45 to 1 ug RNA was reverse transcribed. TCRdb ran MiXCR on the immunoSEQ multiplex PCR reads and lists one entry per CDR3 protein. The sample consists of about 120,000 distinct CDR3 sequences, roughly 95% of them appearing once. Input material: CD4+ T cells from PBMCs. These receptors were collected from a human donor with Susac syndrome.

This sequence joins TRBV2 and TRBJ2-2; D not certain. The CDR3 contains 11 residues. Trimming removed 6 bases at V and 5 bases at J, with 4 bases between. CDR1 and CDR2 from the germline V gene are SNHLY and FYNNEI. DNA for the CDR3: TGTGCCAGCAGAGAGACCGGGGAGCTGTTTTTT. It translates to CASRETGELFF.

The V call is TRBV30, the J call TRBJ2-4; D is uncertain. Looked up from germline, CDR1 is GTSNPN and CDR2 is SVGIG (reference sequence). The germline V and J ends were trimmed by 4 bases and 1 base, with 8 bases remaining between them. The CDR3 sequence is 13 residues long. CDR3 DNA: TGTGCCTGGACCCCAGATGCCAAAAACATTCAGTACTTC. Its translation is CAWTPDAKNIQYF.

This sequence joins TRBV6-5 and TRBJ2-7; TRBD1 matches at 9 bases. V lost 4 bases, J lost 6 bases, and 13 bases stayed unmatched. This CDR3 spans 16 amino acids. Germline values: CDR1 MNHEY, CDR2 SVGAGI. The CDR3 here is CASSLPGTGSGREQYF. CDR3 nucleotides: TGTGCCAGCAGTTTACCAGGGACAGGGAGTGGGCGCGAGCAGTACTTC.

The CDR3 DNA sequence: TGTGCCAGCAGCCCCTTGGGAGGGAAGACCGGGGAGCTGTTTTTT. Translating it yields CASSPLGGKTGELFF. This sequence joins TRBV4-2 and TRBJ2-2, with TRBD2 matching over 7 bases. J was trimmed by 5 bases and V by 4 bases; bases with no gene match: 7. The CDR3 runs to 15 residues. Germline V CDR1 and CDR2: LGHNA, YNFKEQ.

J is TRBJ2-4 and V is TRBV20-1; no clear D gene. V lost 5 bases and J 0 bases, leaving 11 bases between the germline ends. This CDR3 region has 14 residues. Germline V CDR1 and CDR2: DFQATT, SNEGSKA (reference sequence). The chain's CDR3 is CSALQLLAKNIQYF. The CDR3 region has the DNA TGCAGTGCTTTACAGCTTCTAGCCAAAAACATTCAGTACTTC.

This chain joins TRBV5-1 and TRBJ2-7; 8 bases match TRBD2. Germline V gives CDR1 SGHRS, CDR2 YFSETQ. The CDR3 has 18 amino acids. V lost 4 bases and J lost 1; bases outside the gene matches: 16. The CDR3 spells CASSRLWTPGLGSYEQYF. The CDR3 DNA reads as TGCGCCAGCAGCCGCTTGTGGACCCCGGGACTAGGATCCTACGAGCAGTACTTC.

This sequence joins TRBV12-3 or TRBV12-4 and TRBJ1-1, with TRBD1 as a possible D gene (5 bases). V shed 7 bases and J shed 0 bases, with 9 bases lying between them. CDR3 length equals 13 residues. The CDR3 DNA follows: TGTGCCAGCAATGCACAGGTGAACACTGAAGCTTTCTTT. Translating it yields CASNAQVNTEAFF.

This chain uses TRBV20-1 with TRBJ2-5; D is ambiguous. CDR3 length: 12 residues. V was cut by 5 bases and J by 5 bases, with 12 bases left in between. Germline-derived CDR1 and CDR2 are DFQATT and SNEGSKA (reference sequence). The CDR3 coding sequence is TGCAGTGCTGAAATGAGCAGCGAGACCCAGTACTTC. Protein: CSAEMSSETQYF.

This chain connects TRBV14 to TRBJ2-3; D not resolved. Germline CDR1 reads SGHDN; CDR2 reads FVKESK. V was cut by 4 bases and J by 2 bases, with 13 bases left in between. There are 15 residues in the CDR3. This CDR3 is CASSPVHTFTDTQYF. The CDR3 DNA follows: TGTGCCAGCAGCCCCGTCCACACCTTCACAGATACGCAGTATTTT.

V is TRBV29-1 and J is TRBJ2-6; D is ambiguous. The CDR3 spans 13 residues. CDR1 SQVTM and CDR2 ANQGSEA come from the germline V gene. V shed 4 bases and J shed 1 base, with 5 bases lying between them. The CDR3 coding sequence is TGCAGCGTTGGAGTATCTGGGGCCAACGTCCTGACTTTC. Amino acids: CSVGVSGANVLTF.

The rearrangement uses TRBV19 and TRBJ1-2; D not resolved. Trimming took 3 bases from V and 4 from J, leaving 9 bases between them. The CDR3 has 13 amino acids. Germline values: CDR1 LNHDA, CDR2 SQIVND (reference sequence). The CDR3 sequence: CASSILPGYGYTF. Here the CDR3 DNA reads TGTGCCAGTAGTATCCTCCCCGGCTATGGCTACACCTTC.

The V and J genes are TRBV9 and TRBJ2-3, with 7 nucleotides matching TRBD2. CDR3 length: 13 amino acids. Germline assignment: CDR1 SGDLS and CDR2 YYNGEE. Trimming removed 6 bases from V and 4 bases from J; junction bases left unmatched: 5. For the CDR3, the DNA is TGTGCCAGCACACCTGGGGGGGCAGATACGCAGTATTTT. Its protein product is CASTPGGADTQYF. Looking up the rest from reference TRBV9 and TRBJ2-3 gives the full variable domain: DSGVTQTPKHLITATGQRVTLRCSPRSGDLSVYWYQQSLDQGLQFLIQYYNGEERAKGNILERFSAQQFPDLHSELNLSSLELGDSALYFCASTPGGADTQYFGPGTRLTVL.

The chain recombines TRBV30 with TRBJ2-3, with 13 positions matching TRBD2. Trimming took 2 bases from V and 2 from J; bases not matched to a gene: 10. The germline gives CDR1 GTSNPN, CDR2 SVGIG (reference sequence). The CDR3 loop spans 18 amino acids. The CDR3 is CAWSYTPGLAGTTDTQYF. The CDR3 bases are TGTGCCTGGAGTTATACCCCGGGACTAGCGGGGACCACAGATACGCAGTATTTT.

CDR3 protein: CASERQIDTQYF. CDR3 nucleotide sequence: TGTGCCAGCGAGCGCCAGATTGATACGCAGTATTTT. The V call is TRBV7-2, the J call TRBJ2-3; unclear D gene. Germline loops: CDR1 SGHTA, CDR2 FQGNSA. The V end lost 8 bases, the J end lost 6 bases, and 12 bases lay between the germline ends. This CDR3 is built from 12 residues.

J is TRBJ2-1 and V is TRBV5-4; 7 bases fit TRBD2. From germline, CDR1 is SGHNT and CDR2 YYREEE (reference sequence). V gave up 4 bases and J gave up 6 bases; unmatched junction bases: 10. The CDR3 covers 15 residues. The DNA for the CDR3 is TGTGCCAGCAGCCCCAAAGGGGAGGGCCTCAATGAGCAGTTCTTC. Residues: CASSPKGEGLNEQFF.